The 26 T cell receptor beta chains below all came from one sample that was sequenced in a study of blood T cell repertoires in COVID-19. Repertoires were generated with immunoSEQ multiplex PCR, while TCRdb's copy carries only in-frame clones and drops some. In the table there are approximately 240,000 clones, about 93% of which are singletons. Sequencing input: PBMCs or T cells enriched from blood (not recorded which). These receptors were taken from a woman under 30 who had recovered from COVID-19.

V is TRBV5-8 and J is TRBJ2-1; the D gene is possibly TRBD1 (6 bases). V was pared by 3 bases and J by 4 bases, with 14 bases between. The CDR3 covers 15 residues. Germline-derived CDR1 and CDR2 are SGHTS and YDEGEE. CDR3 residues: CASSSIIGQYNEQFF. The CDR3 coding sequence is TGTGCCAGCAGCTCGATAATCGGACAGTACAATGAGCAGTTCTTC.

V is TRBV5-1 and J is TRBJ2-3; 8 nucleotides agree with TRBD2. The CDR3 runs to 15 residues. Losses at the gene ends were 5 bases for V and 3 bases for J; bases not matched to a gene: 8. The V gene's germline CDR1 is SGHRS and CDR2 YFSETQ. The CDR3 DNA reads TGCGCCAGCAGTTTTCCGGGACTAGAAACAGATACGCAGTATTTT. As protein: CASSFPGLETDTQYF.

The V gene is TRBV15, the J gene TRBJ2-7; 7 positions agree with TRBD2. Unmatched junction bases numbered 9, after V lost 1 base and J lost 3 bases. The germline CDR1 and CDR2 sequences are LNHNV and YYDKDF (reference sequence). This CDR3 has 16 residues. Here the CDR3 reads CATSRGFGRENYEQYF. CDR3 nucleotide sequence: TGTGCCACCAGCAGAGGGTTTGGGCGGGAGAACTACGAGCAGTACTTC.

This clone has just one count. V and J are TRBV15 and TRBJ1-5, with D maybe TRBD1 (5 bases). V was trimmed by 1 base and J by 7 bases, leaving 14 bases between them. CDR1 is LNHNV, CDR2 YYDKDF, per germline (reference sequence). The CDR3 consists of 15 residues. The CDR3 bases are TGTGCCACCAGCAGAGGGAAAGGGAGGGGACAGCCCCAGCATTTT. It yields the protein CATSRGKGRGQPQHF.

This clone showed up just once. The chain combines TRBV5-5 with TRBJ1-5; 9 bases are shared with TRBD1. The V and J ends lost 3 bases and 0 bases, in that order; junction bases with no gene match: 10. This CDR3 is 18 amino acids long. Per germline, CDR1 SGHKS and CDR2 YYEKEE (reference sequence). The CDR3 here is CASSSTGGRSFSNQPQHF. The CDR3 DNA sequence: TGTGCCAGCAGCTCCACAGGGGGCCGCTCCTTTAGCAATCAGCCCCAGCATTTT.

The chain joins TRBV5-6 to TRBJ2-1; possibly TRBD1 for D (5 bases). The V gene's germline CDR1 is SGHDT and CDR2 YYEEEE. The V and J ends lost 4 bases and 9 bases respectively, with 8 bases between them. This CDR3 has 11 residues. Written as DNA, the CDR3 is TGTGCCAGCAGCGGCGACAGTGAGCAGTTCTTC. It codes for CASSGDSEQFF. Complete variable domain (other parts from reference TRBV5-6 and TRBJ2-1): DAGVTQSPTHLIKTRGQQVTLRCSPKSGHDTVSWYQQALGQGPQFIFQYYEEEERQRGNFPDRFSGHQFPNYSSELNVNALLLGDSALYLCASSGDSEQFFGPGTRLTVL.

The chain uses TRBV12-2 and TRBJ1-6; no check of the table's D call, TRBD1, against the DNA was made. TRBV12-2 is a known pseudogene. This CDR3 contains 17 residues. The CDR3 protein is CASRLALGQARRSPLHF. The CDR3 DNA reads as TGTGCAAGTCGCTTAGCCCTGGGACAGGCAAGACGGTCACCCCTCCACTTT.

Only one count was recorded for this clone. The CDR3 nucleotides read TGTGCCAGCAGTTTATGGCCAAATGGGGCTTATGGCTACACCTTC. Its translation: CASSLWPNGAYGYTF. The chain couples TRBV27 to TRBJ1-2; D is perhaps TRBD1 (5 bases). Trimming cost V 1 base and J 5 bases, with 14 bases left between them. This CDR3 is 15 amino acids long. Germline CDR1 and CDR2: MNHEY and SMNVEV (reference sequence).

The V call is TRBV9, the J call TRBJ2-1; the match to TRBD1 covers 7 bases. Germline CDR1 reads SGDLS; CDR2 reads YYNGEE. The CDR3 covers 15 residues. The V gene end was trimmed by 1 base and the J gene end by 4 bases; junction bases not matched to a gene: 5. CDR3 protein: CASSVTGVGYNEQFF. CDR3 coding DNA: TGTGCCAGCAGCGTAACAGGGGTCGGTTACAATGAGCAGTTCTTC.

The chain is built from TRBV6-2 or TRBV6-3 and TRBJ1-6; D gene unclear. CDR1 MNHEY and CDR2 SVGEGT come from the germline V gene. Trimming cost V 6 bases and J 9 bases, with 15 bases left between them. This CDR3 region has 14 residues. The CDR3 loop is CASRPDRGSSPLHF. The CDR3 nucleotides are TGTGCCAGCAGACCTGACCGGGGAAGTTCACCCCTCCACTTT.

The V and J genes are TRBV19 and TRBJ1-2, with D possibly matching TRBD1 (6 bases). V lost 4 bases, J lost 6 bases, and 15 bases lay in between. The length of the CDR3 is 14 residues. Germline CDR1 and CDR2: LNHDA and SQIVND (reference sequence). CDR3 nucleotide sequence: TGTGCCAGTAGTACAACAGGGTACGGCGATGGCTACACCTTC. It codes for CASSTTGYGDGYTF.

The genes are TRBV13 and TRBJ2-3, with 9 nucleotides matching TRBD2. The V gene end was trimmed by 5 bases and the J gene end by 6 bases; junction bases not matched to a gene: 9. Germline loops: CDR1 PRHDT, CDR2 FYEKMQ (reference sequence). The CDR3 has 15 amino acids. CDR3 DNA: TGTGCCAGCAGCGCAAGCGGGGGGCTCGGTGATACGCAGTATTTT. As protein: CASSASGGLGDTQYF.

The gene calls are TRBV19 and TRBJ2-1; TRBD2 agrees at 9 bases. The V gene's germline CDR1 is LNHDA and CDR2 SQIVND (reference sequence). V lost 5 bases, J lost 1 base, and 9 bases stayed unmatched. CDR3 length equals 17 residues. The CDR3 spells CASSDGAGGGSYNEQFF. The DNA of the CDR3 is TGTGCCAGTAGTGATGGTGCGGGAGGGGGGTCCTACAATGAGCAGTTCTTC.

The rearrangement uses TRBV4-3 and TRBJ2-1, with D tentatively TRBD2 (7 bases). The CDR3 extends over 14 amino acids. V lost 0 bases to trimming and J lost 8 bases, with 11 bases between them. CDR1 and CDR2 from the germline V gene are LGHNA and YSLEER. CDR3 DNA sequence: TGCGCCAGCAGCCAAGATGGGGGGGGCTATGAGCAGTTCTTC. Its translation: CASSQDGGGYEQFF.

The rearrangement joins TRBV10-3 to TRBJ1-5, with TRBD1 identical over 7 bases. Trimming at V came to 6 bases and at J to 5 bases, leaving 4 bases not matched to a gene. Germline V gene sequence: CDR1 ENHRY, CDR2 SYGVKD. This CDR3 contains 13 residues. The CDR3 DNA follows: TGTGCCATCAGATCCCAGGGGGATCAGCCCCAGCATTTT. Protein sequence: CAIRSQGDQPQHF.

The V gene is TRBV18, the J gene TRBJ1-2, with D maybe TRBD1 (6 bases). Germline CDR1 and CDR2: KGHSH and LQKENI. The V gene lost 3 bases and the J gene lost 1 base, with 12 bases spanning the gap. CDR3 size: 15 residues. The CDR3 spells CASSPSTGSNYGYTF. The CDR3 bases are TGTGCCAGCTCACCTTCGACAGGTAGTAACTATGGCTACACCTTC.

This chain uses TRBV2 with TRBJ1-1, with TRBD1 identical over 7 bases. Trimming cost V 6 bases and J 1 base; bases outside gene matches: 11. The V gene's germline CDR1 is SNHLY and CDR2 FYNNEI. This CDR3 is 16 amino acids long. The CDR3: CASRPRTGAKNTEAFF. CDR3 in DNA: TGTGCCAGCAGGCCTAGAACAGGGGCCAAGAACACTGAAGCTTTCTTT.

This chain links TRBV2 with TRBJ1-1; TRBD1 agrees at 7 bases. Germline CDR1 and CDR2: SNHLY and FYNNEI. After removal of 3 bases from V and 0 bases from J, the junction contained 13 bases not matched to a gene. There are 18 residues in the CDR3. CDR3 sequence: CASSDPSRGTEMNTEAFF. The CDR3 DNA reads TGTGCCAGCAGTGACCCCTCGAGGGGGACAGAAATGAACACTGAAGCTTTCTTT.

The rearrangement uses TRBV15 and TRBJ1-4, with D perhaps matching TRBD1 (5 bases). CDR1 is LNHNV and CDR2 is YYDKDF in the germline V gene (reference sequence). V was clipped by 4 bases and J by 3 bases, with 15 bases between them. The CDR3 contains 16 residues. The CDR3 DNA sequence: TGTGCCACCAGCAAAGTGCAGGGCGCGGCTAATGAAAAACTGTTTTTT. Encoded protein: CATSKVQGAANEKLFF. The whole variable domain, filled in from reference TRBV15 and TRBJ1-4, reads DAMVIQNPRYQVTQFGKPVTLSCSQTLNHNVMYWYQQKSSQAPKLLFHYYDKDFNNEADTPDNFQSRRPNTSFCFLDIRSPGLGDTAMYLCATSKVQGAANEKLFFGSGTQLSVL.

This clone was detected once. The J gene is TRBJ1-1, the V gene TRBV6-1; D may be TRBD1 (5 bases). Trimming stripped 3 bases from V and 12 bases from J, with 17 bases between. Germline V lookup: CDR1 MNHNS, CDR2 SASEGT. This CDR3 spans 13 amino acids. In DNA, the CDR3 is TGTGCCAGCAGTGATAGGGGCCAAGATGCCACTTTCTTT. It specifies CASSDRGQDATFF.

This clone has just one count. This rearrangement joins TRBV27 to TRBJ2-7; no reliable D call. The CDR3 has 14 amino acids. Trimming removed 2 bases at V and 4 bases at J, with 12 bases between. Per the germline V gene, CDR1 is MNHEY and CDR2 is SMNVEV (reference sequence). The CDR3: CASSLGRSGYEQYF. The CDR3 region has the DNA TGTGCCAGCAGTTTAGGTCGTTCAGGATACGAGCAGTACTTC.

The chain carries TRBV16 and TRBJ1-2; TRBD1 aligns across 7 bases. The CDR3 spans 14 residues. The V segment lost 2 bases and the J segment 8 bases; nucleotides outside the gene matches: 8. In germline, CDR1 is KGHSY, CDR2 FQNENV. CDR3 DNA: TGTGCCAGCAGCCAAATTAGACAGGGAAACGGCTACACCTTC. Its protein product is CASSQIRQGNGYTF.

V and J are TRBV19 and TRBJ1-5, with 7 bases that match TRBD1. This CDR3 is built from 13 residues. The V gene's germline CDR1 is LNHDA and CDR2 SQIVND (reference sequence). V dropped 10 bases and J dropped 6; count of bases not matched to a gene: 9. This CDR3 is CATSTGPRQPQHF. Here the CDR3 DNA reads TGTGCCACGTCGACAGGGCCCCGTCAGCCCCAGCATTTT.

The chain recombines TRBV3-1 (or the pseudogene TRBV3-2) with TRBJ1-6; 7 bases are a match to TRBD1. The CDR3 has 17 amino acids. Germline CDR1 is LGHDT and CDR2 is YNNKEL (reference sequence). V shed 4 bases and J 3 bases; nucleotides not matched to a gene: 9. CDR3 region: CASSPTQGLHYNSPLHF. In DNA, the CDR3 is TGTGCCAGCAGCCCTACACAGGGGCTCCACTATAATTCACCCCTCCACTTT.

The chain joins TRBV5-1 to TRBJ2-3, with TRBD1 identical over 7 bases. Germline V gene lookup returns CDR1 SGHRS and CDR2 YFSETQ. This CDR3 comprises 16 residues. Losses at the gene ends were 0 bases for V and 4 bases for J; bases not matched to a gene: 8. The CDR3: CASSLARPGGADTQYF. The CDR3 coding sequence is TGCGCCAGCAGCTTGGCCAGGCCAGGGGGTGCAGATACGCAGTATTTT.

This chain's CDR3 is CATSRDRGVVQYF. CDR3 nucleotide sequence: TGTGCCACCAGCAGAGATCGGGGAGTAGTGCAGTACTTC. The chain combines TRBV15 with TRBJ2-7; possible D gene TRBD2, 5 bases. Trimming stripped 0 bases from V and 9 bases from J, with 12 bases between. Looked up from germline, CDR1 is LNHNV and CDR2 is YYDKDF (reference sequence). CDR3 length equals 13 residues. The whole variable domain, remainder taken from reference TRBV15 and TRBJ2-7, is DAMVIQNPRYQVTQFGKPVTLSCSQTLNHNVMYWYQQKSSQAPKLLFHYYDKDFNNEADTPDNFQSRRPNTSFCFLDIRSPGLGDTAMYLCATSRDRGVVQYFGPGTRLTVT.